Listed here are 21 T cell receptor beta chains from one sample, sequenced in a study of T cells after yellow fever vaccination. TCRdb processed the 5' RACE reads anew with MiXCR; each CDR3 protein has one entry. The sample carries 500,000 to 700,000 distinct CDR3 sequences, 15% to 20% recorded once. This specimen consisted of PBMCs, obtained 15 days after the yellow fever booster vaccination. The origin of the receptors is a man aged 30-40 years who received the YFV17D yellow fever vaccine.

This clonotype came up a few times. The gene calls are TRBV7-9 and TRBJ1-1, with TRBD1 identical over 8 bases. This CDR3 is 14 amino acids long. Trimming cost V 5 bases and J 10 bases; bases outside gene matches: 12. Germline values: CDR1 SEHNR, CDR2 FQNEAQ (reference sequence). Here the CDR3 DNA reads TGTGCCAGCAGCCCCGGGACAGGAGAGTGGATAGCTTTCTTT. It is translated as CASSPGTGEWIAFF.

Only a few counts were recorded for this clonotype. It is unclear where the CDR3 begins or ends on the DNA, so no DNA is shown, and the CDR3 is as TCRdb lists it. The CDR3 spells CASSLAQAGQFF. This chain connects TRBV28 to TRBJ2-1; the table's D call, TRBD2, was not checked against the DNA. Both ends counted, the CDR3 spans 12 residues. The germline V gene has CDR1 MDHEN and CDR2 SYDVKM.

The table lists this clonotype with a few counts. V is TRBV12-3 or TRBV12-4 and J is TRBJ2-1; D may be TRBD2 (6 bases). The V end lost 6 bases, the J end lost 7 bases, and 16 bases lay between the germline ends. This CDR3 is 14 amino acids long. For the CDR3, the DNA is TGTGCCAGCAGCGACGAAGTAGCGGATAATGAGCAGTTCTTC. Translation: CASSDEVADNEQFF.

This clonotype was counted a single time. One end of the junction is discordant with germline, which a read error may explain. The V gene is TRBV10-1, the J gene TRBJ2-2; tentative D call: TRBD1 (6 bases). Per germline, CDR1 WNHNN and CDR2 SYGVQD (reference sequence). This CDR3 contains 21 residues. The CDR3 spells CTSSGNPGRKDRSTNTGELFF. As DNA, the CDR3 is TGCACCAGCAGTGGGAATCCCGGTCGAAAAGACAGGTCTACGAACACCGGGGAGCTGTTTTTT.

This chain joins TRBV15 and TRBJ1-1; unclear D gene. V dropped 0 bases and J dropped 1 base, with 6 bases sitting between them. This CDR3 region has 14 residues. CDR1 LNHNV and CDR2 YYDKDF come from the germline V gene (reference sequence). Written as DNA, the CDR3 is TGTGCCACCAGCAGAGATTGGGGGAACACTGAAGCTTTCTTT. It translates to CATSRDWGNTEAFF.

The gene calls are TRBV15 and TRBJ2-5, with D maybe TRBD1 (6 bases). With 6 bases removed from V and 5 bases from J, the gap between germline ends came to 19 bases. CDR1 is LNHNV and CDR2 is YYDKDF in the germline V gene (reference sequence). The CDR3 consists of 15 residues. The chain's CDR3 is CATSRSAFQGETQYF. CDR3 coding DNA: TGTGCCACCAGTAGGAGTGCTTTTCAGGGGGAGACCCAGTACTTC.

This chain connects TRBV11-2 to TRBJ2-1; 7 bases are shared with TRBD1. CDR1 and CDR2 (germline): SGHAT, FQNNGV. The CDR3 runs to 14 residues. V shed 5 bases, J shed 8 bases, and the junction held 9 bases outside the gene matches. The CDR3 bases are TGTGCCAGCAGCATTGGACAGGATGGCTATGAGCAGTTCTTC. Translating it yields CASSIGQDGYEQFF.

In the case of this clonotype: At one of its ends the junction is not consistent with the germline gene, which may arise from a read error. V is TRBV10-3 and J is TRBJ2-3; no clear D gene. CDR3 length: 16 residues. Germline CDR1 ENHRY, CDR2 SYGVKD. This CDR3 is CTISPRVSYDTDTQYF. The CDR3, as DNA: TGTACCATCAGCCCGCGCGTGTCCTACGACACAGATACGCAGTATTTT.

This chain joins TRBV9 and TRBJ1-3; a possible D gene is TRBD1 (6 bases). Deletions cut 2 bases from V and 4 bases from J, with 19 bases between. The CDR3 extends over 17 amino acids. Germline lookup yields CDR1 SGDLS and CDR2 YYNGEE. The CDR3 protein is CASSVLDEGHSGNTIYF. The DNA for the CDR3 is TGTGCCAGCAGCGTCCTTGATGAGGGACACTCGGGAAACACCATATATTTT.

This clonotype was observed a handful of times. V is TRBV5-1 and J is TRBJ2-3, with unresolved D. The germline CDR1 and CDR2 sequences are SGHRS and YFSETQ. The CDR3 totals 17 residues. The V end lost 1 base, the J end lost 0 bases, and 15 bases lay between the germline ends. The CDR3 spells CASSLRRQAQSTDTQYF. CDR3 nucleotide sequence: TGCGCCAGCAGCTTGAGAAGGCAGGCGCAGAGCACAGATACGCAGTATTTT.

This clonotype has only a few counts. The V call is TRBV25-1, the J call TRBJ2-1, with D maybe TRBD2 (6 bases). V was cut by 6 bases and J by 8 bases, with 11 bases left in between. This CDR3 has 12 amino acids. Germline V gene lookup returns CDR1 MGHDK and CDR2 SYGVNS. The CDR3 DNA is TGTGCCAGCAGGGGTAGCGGTCATGAGCAGTTCTTC. Its protein is CASRGSGHEQFF.

This clonotype was seen only a few times. The chain has TRBV20-1 and TRBJ2-7; TRBD1 agrees at 7 bases. CDR3 length: 12 amino acids. The germline V gene has CDR1 DFQATT and CDR2 SNEGSKA (reference sequence). V trimming: 1 base; J trimming: 7 bases; junction bases outside the gene matches: 4. The CDR3 nucleotides read TGCAGTGCTAGAGTTGACAGGGCAGAGCAGTACTTC. This gives the protein CSARVDRAEQYF.

The chain combines TRBV6-5 with TRBJ2-1, with D uncertain. Looked up from germline, CDR1 is MNHEY and CDR2 is SVGAGI. The CDR3 covers 11 residues. Trimming pared 6 bases from V and 9 bases from J, leaving 9 bases between. The CDR3 loop is CASSRDGEQFF. In DNA, the CDR3 is TGTGCCAGCAGCAGAGATGGTGAGCAGTTCTTC.

This clonotype has a handful of counts. The V gene is TRBV7-2, the J gene TRBJ1-6; D is unresolved. This CDR3 region has 14 residues. Between the trimmed V and J ends, which lost 5 bases and 8 bases, there was a span of 13 bases. Germline V gene data show CDR1 as SGHTA and CDR2 as FQGNSA. As DNA, the CDR3 is TGTGCCAGCAGCAACCCGACGGGTCATTCACCCCTCCACTTT. This encodes CASSNPTGHSPLHF. Supplemented by reference TRBV7-2 and TRBJ1-6, the full variable domain reads GAGVSQSPSNKVTEKGKDVELRCDPISGHTALYWYRQSLGQGLEFLIYFQGNSAPDKSGLPSDRFSAERTGGSVSTLTIQRTQQEDSAVYLCASSNPTGHSPLHFGNGTRLTVT.

The gene calls are TRBV3-1 and TRBJ2-7; 7 nucleotides match TRBD1. With 4 bases clipped from V and 3 bases from J, the junction kept 9 bases outside the gene matches. Germline V CDR1 and CDR2: LGHDT, YNNKEL (reference sequence). The CDR3 has 15 residues. This CDR3 is CASSRTRDRYYEQYF. Here the CDR3 DNA reads TGTGCCAGCAGCCGGACCCGGGACAGATACTACGAGCAGTACTTC.

This clonotype was counted between two and nine times. The chain employs TRBV20-1 and TRBJ1-1, with 8 bases fitting TRBD1. The V and J ends lost 5 bases and 10 bases, in that order; junction bases with no gene match: 3. The CDR3 runs to 10 residues. Germline V gives CDR1 DFQATT, CDR2 SNEGSKA (reference sequence). The CDR3 region is CSAYRGLAFF. In nucleotides, the CDR3 is TGCAGTGCTTACAGGGGGTTAGCTTTCTTT.

This sequence joins TRBV20-1 and TRBJ2-4; unclear D gene. Germline assignment: CDR1 DFQATT and CDR2 SNEGSKA (reference sequence). Trimming cost V 0 bases and J 0 bases, with 18 bases left between them. The CDR3 loop spans 18 amino acids. This CDR3 is CSARDRGQPIIAKNIQYF. CDR3 sequence (DNA): TGCAGTGCTAGAGATCGAGGCCAGCCGATTATAGCCAAAAACATTCAGTACTTC.

This clonotype was counted between two and nine times. V and J are TRBV6-2 or TRBV6-3 and TRBJ2-3; 10 nucleotides agree with TRBD1. CDR3 length: 17 amino acids. Unmatched junction bases numbered 9, after V lost 4 bases and J lost 2 bases. Germline V gives CDR1 MNHEY, CDR2 SVGEGT. CDR3 region: CASSLSTGGFFTDTQYF. Written as DNA, the CDR3 is TGTGCCAGCAGTTTATCGACAGGGGGCTTTTTCACAGATACGCAGTATTTT.

This clonotype was recorded many times. The junction shows a germline mismatch at one end, possibly a read error. This sequence joins TRBV5-1 and TRBJ2-6; the D gene is possibly TRBD1 (6 bases). Germline V CDR1 and CDR2: SGHRS, YFSETQ. CDR3 length: 15 amino acids. The CDR3, as DNA: TGTGCCAGCAGCTTAGAGGGGGCTGGGGCCAACGTCCTGACTTTC. Amino acids: CASSLEGAGANVLTF.

The V call is TRBV20-1, the J call TRBJ2-3; D not certain. The germline V gene has CDR1 DFQATT and CDR2 SNEGSKA (reference sequence). This CDR3 has 12 residues. With 5 bases removed from V and 5 bases from J, the gap between germline ends came to 11 bases. The CDR3 DNA is TGCAGTGCTGGTGACGATTTAGATACGCAGTATTTT. Translating gives CSAGDDLDTQYF.

This clonotype has just a few counts. CDR3 sequence reads: CATTGGSRNGELFF. CDR3 coding DNA: TGTGCCACGACAGGGGGCAGTAGAAACGGGGAGCTGTTTTTT. The chain is built from TRBV27 and TRBJ2-2; 10 bases match TRBD1. V was clipped by 10 bases and J by 7 bases; unmatched bases: 9. This CDR3 is 14 amino acids long. Germline V CDR1 and CDR2: MNHEY, SMNVEV (reference sequence).